The TCR beta chain described here comes from a study of spatial heterogeneity in lung cancer. The sample's time point: sample taken at primary tumor resection. The roughly 66 donors had untreated early-stage non-small cell lung cancer. The CDR3 covers 14 residues. Germline CDR1 ENHRY, CDR2 SYGVKD. V was clipped by 0 bases and J by 0 bases, with 5 bases between them. There are many counts of this clonotype. Individual TCR cDNA molecules each bore their own unique molecular identifier. TCRdb redid the calling of the 5' RACE reads with MiXCR, one entry per CDR3 protein. The sample lists tens of thousands of distinct CDR3 sequences, approximately 8.1% occurring once.

This chain links TRBV10-3 with TRBJ1-1; D uncertain. Sequences were derived from PBMCs, sampled at surgery. The origin of this receptor is a male donor with early-stage non-small cell lung cancer. In DNA, the CDR3 is TGTGCCATCAGTGAGTCAGGAATGAACACTGAAGCTTTCTTT. This sequence encodes CAISESGMNTEAFF.